A selection of T cell receptor beta chains follows, all from one sample in a study of T-cell memory formation after mild COVID-19. Using its own MiXCR run on the 5' RACE reads, TCRdb lists one record per CDR3 protein. The data contain 450,000 or so distinct CDR3 sequences, over 15% of them singletons. Sequences were obtained from PBMCs or a T cell subset sorted from them (not recorded which). The receptors derive from an adult woman who had mild COVID-19 (a few samples of this study predate the infection). Cell type and time point are not known. CDR3s include the opening cysteine and the closing phenylalanine or tryptophan. Fields, in order: J gene, V gene, D gene, clone size, CDR3 length, CDR3 protein, CDR3 DNA. The D gene is left open where the match is weak. A clone size is listed for some rows: how often the clone was seen (once, few, many), or a class if it is expanded.

TRBJ2-2,TRBV18,TRBD1,few,16,CASSPTDRDNTGELFF,TGTGCCAGCTCACCAACCGACAGGGATAACACCGGGGAGCTGTTTTTT
TRBJ1-2,TRBV11-2,TRBD1,.,14,CASSPSGQFYGYTF,TGTGCCAGCAGCCCATCGGGACAGTTCTATGGCTACACCTTC
TRBJ2-3,TRBV7-9,TRBD1,.,16,CASSSGTGGLTDTQYF,TGTGCCAGCAGCTCAGGGACAGGGGGCCTCACAGATACGCAGTATTTT
TRBJ1-1,TRBV15,.,.,16,CATSRDPAARYTEAFF,TGTGCCACCAGCAGAGATCCGGCAGCCCGATACACTGAAGCTTTCTTT
TRBJ2-1,TRBV18,TRBD1,.,15,CASSLGQGVIDEQFF,TGTGCCAGCTCACTTGGACAGGGGGTCATCGATGAGCAGTTCTTC
TRBJ1-2,TRBV4-2,.,many,16,CASSQPDGNVNYGYTF,TGTGCCAGCAGCCAGCCGGATGGGAATGTTAACTATGGCTACACCTTC
TRBJ2-1,TRBV7-9,TRBD2,.,16,CASNSATGGRNGEQFF,TGTGCCAGCAACTCTGCAACCGGCGGGAGGAACGGTGAGCAGTTCTTC
TRBJ2-1,TRBV9,TRBD2,few,14,CASSVLAGRNEQFF,TGTGCCAGCAGCGTATTAGCGGGGCGCAATGAGCAGTTCTTC
TRBJ2-3,TRBV5-6,TRBD2,.,15,CASSRGLAITDTQYF,TGTGCCAGCAGCCGAGGACTAGCAATCACAGATACGCAGTATTTT
TRBJ2-1,TRBV5-1,.,few,16,CASSAQGHSRGDEQFF,TGCGCCAGCAGCGCACAGGGTCACAGCCGAGGGGATGAGCAGTTCTTC
TRBJ2-1,TRBV5-1,.,.,15,CASSPDSTSYNEQFF,TGCGCCAGCAGCCCCGATAGTACTTCATACAATGAGCAGTTCTTC
TRBJ2-1,TRBV2,.,.,16,CASSEARRHLYNEQFF,TGTGCCAGCAGTGAAGCGAGGCGACACCTGTACAATGAGCAGTTCTTC
TRBJ1-2,TRBV30,.,few,13,CAWSRDENYGYTF,TGTGCCTGGAGTCGGGACGAAAACTATGGCTACACCTTC
TRBJ2-5,TRBV14,.,.,12,CASGPGWETQYF,TGTGCCAGCGGCCCAGGGTGGGAGACCCAGTACTTC
TRBJ2-4,TRBV20-1,.,.,15,CSAEEGRTAKNIQYF,TGCAGTGCTGAAGAGGGACGGACGGCCAAAAACATTCAGTACTTC
TRBJ2-1,TRBV7-9,.,few,15,CASSLVTGIYNEQFF,TGTGCCAGCAGCTTAGTAACGGGAATCTACAATGAGCAGTTCTTC
TRBJ2-1,TRBV29-1,.,few,12,CSATRVGNEQFF,TGCAGCGCAACACGGGTCGGCAATGAGCAGTTCTTC
TRBJ2-7,TRBV4-2,.,many,15,CASSQESASSYEQYF,TGTGCCAGCAGCCAAGAGTCGGCCTCCTCCTACGAGCAGTACTTC
TRBJ1-5,TRBV12-3/TRBV12-4,.,many,15,CASSLSWGSNQPQHF,TGTGCCAGCAGTTTAAGTTGGGGCAGCAATCAGCCCCAGCATTTT
TRBJ2-5,TRBV5-1,.,once,14,CASSPPTAQETQYF,TGCGCCAGCAGCCCCCCGACTGCTCAAGAGACCCAGTACTTC
TRBJ2-1,TRBV14,TRBD2,.,17,CASSPRLAGGPDNEQFF,TGTGCCAGCAGCCCTCGCCTAGCGGGAGGGCCGGACAATGAGCAGTTCTTC
TRBJ2-7,TRBV6-4,TRBD2,few,15,CASRGVAGVAYEQYF,TGTGCCAGCAGGGGAGTAGCGGGAGTCGCCTACGAGCAGTACTTC
TRBJ1-1,TRBV2,.,few,13,CASSGEANTEAFF,TGTGCCAGCAGTGGGGAGGCCAACACTGAAGCTTTCTTT